This T cell receptor (beta chain) was found in a study of T cells expressing NK-cell markers. Study-level background: Within the sequenced cohort of eight donors, seven exhibited HCMV seropositivity and one was seronegative. Whole-study findings and limits: The HCMV specificity of the expanded NKG2C+ T cell clones stayed unresolved.

UMIs accompanied the 5'RACE template switching by which TCR beta cDNA was made. TCRdb reprocessed the 5' RACE reads and stores each CDR3 protein as one record, lacking DNA. The sample spans under 600,000 distinct CDR3 sequences; the ten largest clones claim 1.4% to 1.5%. Concerning this clonotype: Its antigen is undetermined.

Germline V lookup: CDR1 MGHRA, CDR2 YSYEKL. The CDR3 extends over 14 amino acids. This TCR was recovered from a woman aged 50 to 60 in good health. Sequencing was performed on blood T cells: a sorted CD56 or NKG2C T cell subset, CD4+ or CD8+ T cells, or bulk PBMC T cells (not recorded which). This chain joins TRBV4-1 and TRBJ1-3; TCRdb indicates TRBD1, and absent DNA this call remains unverified. The CDR3 loop reads CASSNPGTKNTIYF.